This passage covers 8 T cell receptor beta chains from one sample sequenced in a study of blood T cell repertoires in COVID-19. Some clones are missing from TCRdb's copy, which holds only in-frame ones; the method was immunoSEQ multiplex PCR. Of 15,000 to 17,000 clones listed, around three quarters are singletons. Sequences were obtained from peripheral blood. Every receptor here comes from an older man with active or convalescent COVID-19.

This chain joins TRBV5-1 and TRBJ2-2, with D perhaps TRBD2 (6 bases). Germline lookup yields CDR1 SGHRS and CDR2 YFSETQ. The CDR3 has 15 amino acids. V shed 1 base and J shed 1 base, with 8 bases lying between them. The CDR3 nucleotides are TGCGCCAGCAGCTTGATCGGGGGGAACACCGGGGAGCTGTTTTTT. Protein: CASSLIGGNTGELFF.

The CDR3 DNA reads TGTGCCAGCAGCCGGGACCAAGAGACCCAGTACTTC. Its translation: CASSRDQETQYF. The chain joins TRBV11-2 to TRBJ2-5; D ambiguous. There are 12 residues in the CDR3. V was cut by 5 bases and J by 0 bases, with 4 bases left in between. Germline V gene lookup returns CDR1 SGHAT and CDR2 FQNNGV.

V is TRBV19 and J is TRBJ1-5; D possibly corresponds to TRBD1 (5 bases). V lost 3 bases and J 0 bases, leaving 9 bases between the germline ends. The V gene's germline CDR1 is LNHDA and CDR2 SQIVND (reference sequence). CDR3 length equals 15 residues. CDR3 nucleotide sequence: TGTGCCAGTAGTATCGGACAATATAGCAATCAGCCCCAGCATTTT. It is translated as CASSIGQYSNQPQHF.

This clone was recorded only once. The chain recombines TRBV5-4 with TRBJ1-1, with a weak D call TRBD1 (5 bases). Trimming stripped 3 bases from V and 5 bases from J, with 14 bases between. The germline gives CDR1 SGHNT, CDR2 YYREEE (reference sequence). CDR3 length: 14 amino acids. CDR3 nucleotides: TGTGCCAGCAGCTCTATGGGGCTTTTGACTGAAGCTTTCTTT. This encodes CASSSMGLLTEAFF.

Remarks on this clone: The identical CDR3 is also encoded by other nucleotide sequences in the sample. The chain recombines TRBV18 with TRBJ2-5; possible D gene TRBD2, 5 bases. The CDR3 contains 13 residues. With 3 bases removed from V and 1 base from J, the gap between germline ends came to 6 bases. Germline V gene data show CDR1 as KGHSH and CDR2 as LQKENI. The CDR3 loop reads CASSPGVQETQYF. CDR3 bases: TGTGCCAGCTCACCGGGAGTCCAAGAGACCCAGTACTTC.

This chain uses TRBV4-3 with TRBJ1-6; 9 bases line up with TRBD1. The CDR3 contains 16 residues. With 4 bases clipped from V and 7 bases from J, the junction kept 8 bases outside the gene matches. Germline V lookup: CDR1 LGHNA, CDR2 YSLEER. Written as DNA, the CDR3 is TGCGCCAGCAGCCCTAATCCGACAGGGGGAAATTCACCCCTCCACTTT. Residues: CASSPNPTGGNSPLHF.

The V and J genes are TRBV3-1 (or the pseudogene TRBV3-2) and TRBJ1-2; D not resolved. V was shortened by 4 bases and J by 0 bases, with 9 bases between the two germline ends. The CDR3 totals 14 residues. Germline lookup yields CDR1 LGHDT and CDR2 YNNKEL (reference sequence). The CDR3 coding sequence is TGTGCCAGCAGCCTGCTTGGCTCTAACTATGGCTACACCTTC. Translated: CASSLLGSNYGYTF.

In this sample, this clone turned up once. The sample has other DNA sequences that encode this CDR3 too. The rearrangement links TRBV7-2 to TRBJ1-6, with D unclear. This CDR3 comprises 15 residues. Germline lookup yields CDR1 SGHTA and CDR2 FQGNSA. Trimming shortened V by 1 base and J by 9 bases, and 13 bases separated the two germline ends. Written as DNA, the CDR3 is TGTGCCAGCAGCTTAGATCGTGGGCTTGGTTCACCCCTCCACTTT. This translates into CASSLDRGLGSPLHF.